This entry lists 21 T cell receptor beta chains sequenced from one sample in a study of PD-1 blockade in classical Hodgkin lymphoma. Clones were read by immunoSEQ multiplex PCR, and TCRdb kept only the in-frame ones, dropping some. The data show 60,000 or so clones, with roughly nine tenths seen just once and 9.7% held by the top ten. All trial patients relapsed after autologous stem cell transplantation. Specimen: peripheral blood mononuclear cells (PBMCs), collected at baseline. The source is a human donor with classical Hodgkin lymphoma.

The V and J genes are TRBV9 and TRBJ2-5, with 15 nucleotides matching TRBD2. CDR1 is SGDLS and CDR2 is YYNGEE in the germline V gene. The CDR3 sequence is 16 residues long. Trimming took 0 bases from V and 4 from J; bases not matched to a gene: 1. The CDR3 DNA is TGTGCCAGCAGCGTAGAGGGACTAGCGGGAGGAGAGACCCAGTACTTC. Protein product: CASSVEGLAGGETQYF.

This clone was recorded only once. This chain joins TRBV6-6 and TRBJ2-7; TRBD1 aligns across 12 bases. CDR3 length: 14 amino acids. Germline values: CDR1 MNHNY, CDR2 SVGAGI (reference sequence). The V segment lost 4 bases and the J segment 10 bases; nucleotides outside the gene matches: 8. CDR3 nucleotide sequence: TGTGCCAGCAGTTCCACCGGGACAGGGGGCGGCCAGTACTTC. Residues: CASSSTGTGGGQYF.

The CDR3 bases are TGTGCCAGCAGTTTTCGACAGATGAACACTGAAGCTTTCTTT. This encodes CASSFRQMNTEAFF. The rearrangement joins TRBV27 to TRBJ1-1; possibly TRBD1 for D (5 bases). This CDR3 is built from 14 residues. Germline values: CDR1 MNHEY, CDR2 SMNVEV (reference sequence). Trimming removed 3 bases from V and 0 bases from J, with 8 bases in between.

The CDR3 DNA is TGTGCGGGTAGAGACACCGGGGAGCTGTTTTTT. It yields the protein CAGRDTGELFF. This sequence joins TRBV30 and TRBJ2-2; D unresolved. CDR3 size: 11 residues. Germline V CDR1 and CDR2: GTSNPN, SVGIG (reference sequence).

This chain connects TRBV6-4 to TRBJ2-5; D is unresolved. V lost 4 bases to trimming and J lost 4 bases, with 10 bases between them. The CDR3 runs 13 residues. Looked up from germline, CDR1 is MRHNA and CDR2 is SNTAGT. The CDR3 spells CASSAGLGETQYF. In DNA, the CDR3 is TGTGCCAGCAGTGCGGGCTTAGGAGAGACCCAGTACTTC.

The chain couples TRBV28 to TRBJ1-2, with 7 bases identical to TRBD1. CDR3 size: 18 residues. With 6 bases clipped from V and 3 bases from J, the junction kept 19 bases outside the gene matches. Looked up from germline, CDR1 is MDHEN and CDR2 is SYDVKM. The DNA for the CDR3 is TGTGCCAGCAGCAGAAGGGCATCCGGGACAGAAACCTACTATGGCTACACCTTC. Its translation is CASSRRASGTETYYGYTF.

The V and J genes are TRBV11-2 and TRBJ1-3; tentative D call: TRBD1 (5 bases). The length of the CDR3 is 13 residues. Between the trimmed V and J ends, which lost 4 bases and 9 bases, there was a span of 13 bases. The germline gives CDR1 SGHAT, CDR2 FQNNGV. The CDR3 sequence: CASSYETRGTIYF. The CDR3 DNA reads TGTGCCAGCAGCTATGAAACGAGGGGCACCATATATTTT.

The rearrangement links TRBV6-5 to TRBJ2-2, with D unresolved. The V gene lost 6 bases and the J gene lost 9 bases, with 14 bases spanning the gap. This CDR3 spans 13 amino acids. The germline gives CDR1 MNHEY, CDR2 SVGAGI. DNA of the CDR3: TGTGCCAGCAGCCCTCAAAATCTCAGGGAGCTGTTTTTT. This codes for CASSPQNLRELFF.

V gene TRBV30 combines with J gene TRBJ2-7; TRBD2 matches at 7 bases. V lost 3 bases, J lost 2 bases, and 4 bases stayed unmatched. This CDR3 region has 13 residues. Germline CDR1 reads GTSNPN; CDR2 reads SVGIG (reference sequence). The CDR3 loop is CAWRQGRAYEQYF. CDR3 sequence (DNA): TGTGCCTGGAGGCAAGGGAGGGCCTACGAGCAGTACTTC.

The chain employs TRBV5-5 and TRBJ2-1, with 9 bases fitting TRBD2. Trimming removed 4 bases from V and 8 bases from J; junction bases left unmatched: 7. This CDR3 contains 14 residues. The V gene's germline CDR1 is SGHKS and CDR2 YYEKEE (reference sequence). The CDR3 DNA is TGTGCCAGCAGCACCGGGACTAGCCGCGATGAGCAGTTCTTC. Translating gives CASSTGTSRDEQFF.

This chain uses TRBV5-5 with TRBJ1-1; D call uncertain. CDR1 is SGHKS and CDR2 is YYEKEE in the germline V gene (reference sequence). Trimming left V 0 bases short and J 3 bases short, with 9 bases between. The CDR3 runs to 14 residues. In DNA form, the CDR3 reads TGTGCCAGCAGCTTGGGGATTGTGGACACTGAAGCTTTCTTT. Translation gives CASSLGIVDTEAFF.

CDR3 residues: CASQVAGDLNEQFF. CDR3 coding DNA: TGTGCCAGCCAGGTAGCGGGGGACCTCAATGAGCAGTTCTTC. The chain has TRBV19 and TRBJ2-1, with 9 bases lining up with TRBD2. V shed 9 bases, J shed 6 bases, and the junction held 9 bases outside the gene matches. CDR1 and CDR2 from the germline V gene are LNHDA and SQIVND (reference sequence). The CDR3 runs to 14 residues.

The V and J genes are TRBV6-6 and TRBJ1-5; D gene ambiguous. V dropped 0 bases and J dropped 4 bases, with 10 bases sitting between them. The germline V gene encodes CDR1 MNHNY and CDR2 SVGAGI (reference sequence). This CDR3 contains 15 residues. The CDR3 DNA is TGTGCCAGCAGTTACTCGTTGGGTGCAAATCAGCCCCAGCATTTT. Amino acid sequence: CASSYSLGANQPQHF.

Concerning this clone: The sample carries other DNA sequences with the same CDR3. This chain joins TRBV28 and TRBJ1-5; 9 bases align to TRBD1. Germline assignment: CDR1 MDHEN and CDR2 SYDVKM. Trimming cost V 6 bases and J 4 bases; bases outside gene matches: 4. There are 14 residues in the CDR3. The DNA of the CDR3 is TGTGCCAGCAGGGGACAGGGCGGGAATCAGCCCCAGCATTTT. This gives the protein CASRGQGGNQPQHF.

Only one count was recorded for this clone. The CDR3: CASSKGQTNTGELFF. The CDR3, as DNA: TGCGCCAGCAGCAAAGGACAGACGAACACCGGGGAGCTGTTTTTT. The rearrangement joins TRBV5-1 to TRBJ2-2; possible D gene TRBD1, 6 bases. The CDR3 spans 15 residues. Trimming left V 4 bases short and J 0 bases short, with 10 bases between. The germline V gene encodes CDR1 SGHRS and CDR2 YFSETQ.

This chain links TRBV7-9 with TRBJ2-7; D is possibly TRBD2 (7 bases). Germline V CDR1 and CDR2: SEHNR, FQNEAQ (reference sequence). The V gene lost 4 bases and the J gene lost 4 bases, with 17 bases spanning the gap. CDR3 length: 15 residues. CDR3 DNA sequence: TGTGCCAGCAGCTCCCCGGTGGGGGGGCATTACGAGCAGTACTTC. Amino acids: CASSSPVGGHYEQYF.

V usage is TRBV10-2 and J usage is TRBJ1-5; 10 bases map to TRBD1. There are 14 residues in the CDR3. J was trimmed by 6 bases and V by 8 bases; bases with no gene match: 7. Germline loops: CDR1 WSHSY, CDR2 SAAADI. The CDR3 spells CASGAGTGAQPQHF. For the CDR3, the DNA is TGCGCCAGCGGAGCAGGGACAGGGGCTCAGCCCCAGCATTTT.

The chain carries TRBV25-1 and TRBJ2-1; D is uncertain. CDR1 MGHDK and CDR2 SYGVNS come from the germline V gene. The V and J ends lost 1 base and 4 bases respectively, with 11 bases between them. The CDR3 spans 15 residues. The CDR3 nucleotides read TGTGCCAGCAGTGAATTAGGCGACGCGTACAATGAGCAGTTCTTC. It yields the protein CASSELGDAYNEQFF.

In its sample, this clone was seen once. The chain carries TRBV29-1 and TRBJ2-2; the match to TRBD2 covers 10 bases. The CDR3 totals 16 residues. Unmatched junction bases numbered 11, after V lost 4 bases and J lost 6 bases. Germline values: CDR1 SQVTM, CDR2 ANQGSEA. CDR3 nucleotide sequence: TGCAGCGTTGGGTCTGGGCTAGCGGGAGTTCCCGGGGAGCTGTTTTTT. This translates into CSVGSGLAGVPGELFF.

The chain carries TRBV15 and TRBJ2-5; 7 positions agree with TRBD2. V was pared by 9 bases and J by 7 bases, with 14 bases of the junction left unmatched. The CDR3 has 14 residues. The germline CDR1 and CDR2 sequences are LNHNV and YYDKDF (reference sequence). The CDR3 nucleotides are TGTGCCACGAGCCGACTAGCACAAGTGGGGACCCAGTACTTC. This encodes CATSRLAQVGTQYF.

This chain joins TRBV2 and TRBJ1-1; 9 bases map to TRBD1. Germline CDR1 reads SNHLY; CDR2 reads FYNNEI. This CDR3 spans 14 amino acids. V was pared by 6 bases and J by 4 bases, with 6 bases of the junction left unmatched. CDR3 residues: CASREQQGATEAFF. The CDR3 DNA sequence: TGTGCCAGCAGAGAGCAACAGGGGGCCACTGAAGCTTTCTTT.